A selection of T cell receptor beta chains follows, all from one sample in a study of blood T cell repertoires in COVID-19. The protocol was immunoSEQ multiplex PCR, while the TCRdb copy is restricted to in-frame clones and leaves out a portion. The sample gives 90,000 to 150,000 clones, approximately 92% of which show up once; around 30% is in the top ten. What was sequenced was peripheral blood. Receptor source: a man aged 65-85 years with active or convalescent COVID-19. Each CDR3 is given with its conserved first and last residue. D genes are given only for firm matches. The listing skips clone size in some rows; elsewhere it reads once, few, many or a size class.

j_call v_call d_call clone_size cdr3_nt cdr3_aa
TRBJ1-2 TRBV21-1 . . TGTGCCAGCAGGCTCTCTCGGGACAGGGAAAATAATGGCTACACCTTC CASRLSRDRENNGYTF
TRBJ2-7 TRBV14 TRBD1 . TGTGCCAGCAGCGGGGGGACAGGCCCAGTTGAAATTTACTTC CASSGGTGPVEIYF
TRBJ1-6 TRBV27 . . TGTGCCAGCAGCCAACAGGGCTCATATAATTCACCCCTCCACTTT CASSQQGSYNSPLHF
TRBJ1-2 TRBV7-9 . . TGTGCCACCATGGAGGGTTATGGCTACACCTTC CATMEGYGYTF
TRBJ1-4 TRBV4-2 . . TGTGCCAGCAGCCAAGACGGTTCAACTAATGAAAAACTGTTTTTT CASSQDGSTNEKLFF
TRBJ2-7 TRBV2 . . TGTGCCAGCAGTACCCGCGACTACGAGCAGTACTTC CASSTRDYEQYF
TRBJ1-6 TRBV7-9 . few TGTGCCAGCAGCGTAGGTCAGGGATCTTCACCCCTCCACTTT CASSVGQGSSPLHF
TRBJ2-6 TRBV6-6 . few TGTGCCAGCAGTTACGAGCCGGCCAACGTCCTGACTTTC CASSYEPANVLTF
TRBJ2-1 TRBV21-1 . . TGTGCCAGCAGCACCCCGGGACAGGGGTACAATGAGCAGTTCTTC CASSTPGQGYNEQFF
TRBJ1-4 TRBV5-1 . . TGCGCCAGCAGCCGGGGTGAAAAACTGTTTTTT CASSRGEKLFF
TRBJ2-1 TRBV7-8 . . TGTGCCAGCAGCTTAGATCAGGGCAGCTCCTACAATGAGCAGTTCTTC CASSLDQGSSYNEQFF
TRBJ1-2 TRBV24-1 . . TGTGCCACCAGTGACCAGGGTGAAGGCTACACCTTC CATSDQGEGYTF
TRBJ1-6 TRBV11-2 . . TGTGCCAGCAGCTTAGAACGGCATCAGGCGTTCTCCTATAATTCACCCCTCCACTTT CASSLERHQAFSYNSPLHF
TRBJ2-7 TRBV19 TRBD1 few TGTGCCAGCGGAAGACAGGGGGCCTACGAGCAGTACTTC CASGRQGAYEQYF
TRBJ2-1 TRBV7-9 . . TGTGCCAGCAGCTACCTAGGCAGGGGCACCTACAATGAGCAGTTCTTC CASSYLGRGTYNEQFF
TRBJ2-7 TRBV5-4 TRBD2 . TGTGCCAGCAGCGGAGGACTAGCGGGTGCCTACGAGCAGTACTTC CASSGGLAGAYEQYF
TRBJ2-7 TRBV11-2 . . TGTGCCAGCAGCTTCTTAGCGGACACCTACGAGCAGTACTTC CASSFLADTYEQYF
TRBJ2-7 TRBV11-2 TRBD2 . TGTGCCAGCAGCCCAGGACTAGCGGGGGCGGGGGAGCAGTACTTC CASSPGLAGAGEQYF
TRBJ2-1 TRBV29-1 TRBD2 . TGCAGCGTCCACACTAGCGGGAGTTCCTATGAGCAGTTCTTC CSVHTSGSSYEQFF
TRBJ2-7 TRBV27 TRBD2 . TGTGCCAGCAGTTTAGCGGGAGCCGCCTACGAGCAGTACTTC CASSLAGAAYEQYF
TRBJ2-7 TRBV15 TRBD1 . TGTGCCACCAGCAGGGCGGGACAGGGGGGCTACGAGCAGTACTTC CATSRAGQGGYEQYF
TRBJ1-4 TRBV7-2 TRBD1 . TGTGCCAGCAGCCCAGAGTCCAACAGGGGGCGTGAAAAACTGTTTTTT CASSPESNRGREKLFF
TRBJ1-2 TRBV20-1 . . TGCAGTGCCAGATCGAGTGGTGGCTACACCTTC CSARSSGGYTF
TRBJ1-6 TRBV6-4 . . TGTGCCAGCAGCTTAACGGTTTCACCCCTCCACTTT CASSLTVSPLHF
TRBJ1-2 TRBV29-1 . . TGCAGCGTTGAAGCTATGGGTCGGAGAGAACGGGGCTATGGCTACACCTTC CSVEAMGRRERGYGYTF
TRBJ2-2 TRBV5-1 . once TGCGCCAGCAGCTTGGTGGGGGTGCGGGGCGGGGAGCTGTTTTTT CASSLVGVRGGELFF
TRBJ2-3 TRBV6-5 . . TGTGCCAGCAGGCAGGCATCGAGCACAGATACGCAGTATTTT CASRQASSTDTQYF
TRBJ2-7 TRBV27 . . TGTGCCAGCAGTCCTACTACTCCCCTCGAGCAGTACTTC CASSPTTPLEQYF
TRBJ1-1 TRBV27 TRBD1 . TGTGCCAGCAGTCCCGGGACAGGGTGGGGTGTGAACACTGAAGCTTTCTTT CASSPGTGWGVNTEAFF
TRBJ2-7 TRBV24-1 TRBD1 . TGTGCCACCAGTGACAACAGGGGCCCCTACGAGCAGTACTTC CATSDNRGPYEQYF
TRBJ2-7 TRBV20-1 TRBD2 . TGCAGTGCTAGTCCGACTAGCAGGTCCTACGAGCAGTACTTC CSASPTSRSYEQYF
TRBJ1-2 TRBV27 TRBD1 . TGTGCCAGCAGTTTTAGGACAGGGGGCGACTATGGCTACACCTTC CASSFRTGGDYGYTF
TRBJ2-3 TRBV20-1 TRBD2 . TGCAGTGCTCGCGGACTAGTTACGCAGTATTTT CSARGLVTQYF
TRBJ2-7 TRBV4-1 TRBD1 . TGCGCCAGCAGGCGGACAGGGGTGGGCGAGCAGTACTTC CASRRTGVGEQYF
TRBJ2-3 TRBV5-1 . . TGCGCCAGCAGCTCAAGTGAACCGGCAGATACGCAGTATTTT CASSSSEPADTQYF
TRBJ2-2 TRBV9 TRBD1 few TGTGCCAGCAGCGTCGACAGGGGAAGGGCTGTGGACACCGGGGAGCTGTTTTTT CASSVDRGRAVDTGELFF